What follows is one TCR beta chain and its context. The antigen this receptor binds is unknown. No much larger clone is present one base from it, and per-base qualities are unavailable. The sample carries other DNA sequences with the same CDR3. In total, just over 650 healthy bone marrow donors made up the cohort. At the time of sampling, every cohort member was nominally healthy, though immune exposures that went unrecorded were likely present. The donor tested CMV seronegative, placing the donor among the roughly 350 seronegative members of the cohort. A peripheral blood sample was collected from each donor, and TCR beta sequencing was performed on peripheral blood mononuclear cells. Genomic DNA extraction from the blood cell samples was performed with the Qiagen DNeasy Blood Extraction Kit. From the cysteine up to the phenylalanine, the CDR3 has a length of 13 residues. The retained sequence is limited to the CDR3, 39 bases, with the frame set at the first base. V and J are truncated by 0 bases and 3 bases respectively, leaving an intervening sequence of 6 bases. Reading the germline V gene gives CDR1 SGHRS and CDR2 YFSETQ.

The sample belongs to a study of cytomegalovirus exposure and HLA in healthy donors (dated 2017 in TCRdb). Notes on the research overall: An earlier analysis of approximately 600 of the donors reported roughly 300 Gb of sequence data and 100 million to 140 million unique TCR beta sequences from 150 million to 200 million T cells. A later genetic analysis took genome-wide SNP genotypes for about 55% of the roughly 700 donors and used that subset as a discovery cohort. The study profiled the T cell repertoires of hundreds of subjects by immunosequencing and related them to cytomegalovirus serostatus. Typing coverage varied by locus: about 620-640 donors for A, B, C, DRB1 and DQB1; about 520 for DQA1; nearly 610 for DPA1; some 470 for DPB1. Besides the first cohort of roughly 640 subjects, a separate validation cohort made up of 120 different subjects was used. Of the 300 to 500 genotyped donors, 70% to 90% were placed in the genetic ancestry cluster associated with self-reported Caucasian donors. A handful of DR-DQ haplotypes were handled as single units for association and clustering because linkage in the cohort was strong. To predict cytomegalovirus infection status, the study brought together high-throughput TCR immunosequencing, statistical association of individual TCRs with disease status, and machine learning. A later analysis re-examined previously published TCR beta repertoires from just over 650 donors and added high-resolution HLA genotyping to investigate patterns of TCR occurrence. The study aimed to test whether cataloging public T cell receptors could reveal signatures of past pathogen exposure. Rather than drawing on any new phenotypic data, the later analysis identified candidate immune exposures from TCR beta sequences and the way those sequences occurred across donors. HLA typing covered class I and class II loci at four-digit resolution. Donor age, sex, ethnicity and CMV serostatus were collected together with the repertoire data. Every discovery cohort repertoire had been produced on one sequencing platform. About 320 gigabases of sequencing data and 78 million or so unique TCR sequences were included in an early release covering over 600 HLA-typed donors. An earlier analysis of roughly 580 of the donors used high-throughput TCR beta sequencing to judge whether each TCR beta V gene segment behaved as functional or pseudogenic. Across some 400 genotyped donors of the cohort, an average of approximately 200,000 unique TCR beta nucleotide sequences per donor were sequenced, and roughly 20% of those sequences were non-productive. What the work shows at the level of the full study, not this receptor alone: A cluster of highly shared sequence variants was judged likely to represent a technical artifact of the sequencing pipeline. A later analysis found that TCR association rates varied across HLA loci, with DRB1 alleles showing the most associated TCRs and HLA-C alleles the fewest. Correlated functional status among segregating V segments might reflect linkage disequilibrium, but an unknown experimental factor could not be ruled out. Because counts were too low, approximately 18 rarely observed V segments, including chromosome 9 orphons, were excluded from the earlier analysis of about 500 of the donors. An earlier analysis of around 500 of the donors showed that most TCR beta V segments appeared in productive rearrangements either about 87% or about 30% of the time, which broadly matched IMGT annotations. A later genetic analysis reported fewer N-insertions in productive TCRs among donors in an Asian-associated ancestry cluster than the roughly 700-donor mean. While some public TCRs were present in many individuals, most TCR sequences turned up only very rarely across donors. The classifier was reported to diagnose cytomegalovirus status with high specificity and sensitivity in both the original and validation cohorts. For the cohort, immune exposure information was limited to CMV serostatus. According to a later analysis, most CMV-associated TCR beta chains appeared to be HLA-restricted, and the HLA associations seemed to be driven largely by CMV exposure. In a later genetic analysis, a missense DCLRE1C variant was associated with V-gene and J-gene trimming of TCR beta chains, and the association was replicated in an independent cohort. In a later analysis, about 16,000 TCR beta sequences were associated with specific HLA alleles at a false discovery rate of 0.05. Several of the top co-occurrence clusters appeared to be linked to parvovirus B19, influenza, CMV and Epstein-Barr virus, according to a later analysis. The authors suggested that the approach could potentially be generalized to other disease states and immunological phenotypes. A later analysis found that HLA-associated TCR beta chains were more clonally expanded and had lower generation probabilities than equally common non-associated chains. HLA typing was unavailable for some donors at each locus, so association tests used only the typed subset. A further reported finding was that TCR beta sequences accurately predicted the HLA-A and HLA-B alleles for most subjects in the first cohort. Roughly uniform sequencing depth across donors was assumed in presence/absence analyses, although this assumption may not hold. The 87-base-pair reads could not distinguish some IMGT-functional V segments, including TRBV6-2 and TRBV6-3, so those segments were excluded. Strong co-occurrence of HLA alleles, especially DR and DQ, made assigning TCR associations to individual alleles difficult. This cohort had only TCR beta chains sequenced, and the lack of alpha or paired-chain data limited which features could be detected. A few of the identified cytomegalovirus-associated TCR beta chains were confirmed in vitro to be specific for cytomegalovirus antigens. In the study, 164 TCR beta chains were listed as associated with cytomegalovirus.

The receptor library was made with the immunoSEQ multiplex PCR assay. A mixture of 60 forward primers for TCR Vbeta segments and 13 reverse primers for TCR Jbeta segments was used in the multiplex PCR. The CDR3 region of rearranged TCR beta genes was amplified from genomic DNA with a multiplex PCR assay. The amplified TCR beta libraries were sequenced on the Illumina HiSeq System as 87-base-pair reads. The authors' pipeline ran thus. In a later analysis, around 80 million unique TCR beta chains were counted across the 690 or so repertoires, and some 10 million of these chains were shared by at least two donors. Raw reads were error-corrected and collapsed into unique sequences by a nearest-neighbor algorithm in which closely related sequences were merged to remove PCR and sequencing errors. Alignment of CDR3 sequences to IMGT reference sequences was used to assign V, D and J gene segments. For a sequence to be retained, a match of at least six nucleotides was required to both a V gene segment and a J gene segment. A rearrangement counted as productive if the CDR3 had no stop codons and remained in frame with V and J, and every other rearrangement counted as non-productive. CDR3 was defined according to IMGT convention as the region running from the second conserved V-encoded cysteine to the conserved J-encoded phenylalanine. The earlier analysis of 550 to 650 of the donors excluded any sequence lacking an unambiguous match to a single V gene segment. In an earlier analysis of a few hundred of the donors, a V segment was called functional when productive rearrangements were above 56.7%, and segregating when the standard deviation between donors exceeded 5%. A statistical classification framework was built to diagnose cytomegalovirus status from the catalog of TCR beta chain sequences. A later analysis assigned V and J genes by comparing TCR nucleotide sequences with IMGT/GENE-DB human TR gene sequences. In a later analysis, CDR3 sequences and most-parsimonious VDJ recombination scenarios were assigned using the TCRdist pipeline. A later analysis defined each TCR beta chain by its CDR3 amino acid sequence plus V-gene family, and excluded reads lacking a unique V-gene family. To address suspected cross-contamination and a sequencing artifact, a later analysis removed 550 to 750 highly shared, low-generation-probability nucleotide sequences. A later analysis calculated a clonal expansion index for each public chain from normalized within-repertoire ranks of inferred template counts. In a later analysis, generation probabilities were computed with a VDJ recombination model fitted to out-of-frame rearrangements, and the resulting probabilities were checked against IGoR. A later analysis scored TCR-TCR, TCR-HLA and TCR-CMV co-occurrence with hypergeometric tests, applying a repertoire-size bias correction to TCR pairs. In a later analysis, false discovery rates were estimated by permuting HLA or CMV assignments 20 times. In a later analysis, co-occurring TCRs were grouped using DBSCAN, and TCRdist sequence similarity was added for clustering within HLA-allele-positive subsets. Repertoires with fewer than 30,000 or more than 120,000 public chains, plus five repertoires with anomalous nucleotide sharing, were excluded from co-occurrence clustering. This immuneACCESS table, as held by TCRdb, lists in-frame sequences with V and J called but not all clones. Of the missing ones, under half trace to an unresolved V gene in checked studies; the others have no known cause. V, J and clone size derive from that table, while D and trimming were established from the DNA sequence. The sample data list 150,000 to 200,000 clones, and approximately 85% of these were observed just once. The top ten hold around 2.3% of the sample.

The receptor's source is a woman aged 45-59 years in good health and CMV-seronegative. The chain couples TRBV5-1 to TRBJ1-1, with no D gene named confidently. Source material: PBMCs. The bases read TGCGCCAGCAGCTTGGTAAGCGACACTGAAGCTTTCTTT. It codes for CASSLVSDTEAFF. The full variable domain, with segments outside the CDR3 supplied by the reference TRBV5-1 and TRBJ1-1 proteins, appears as KAGVTQTPRYLIKTRGQQVTLSCSPISGHRSVSWYQQTPGQGLQFLFEYFSETQRNKGNFPGRFSGRQFSNSRSEMNVSTLELGDSALYLCASSLVSDTEAFFGQGTRLTVV.